This T cell receptor beta chain is drawn from a study of shared clonotypes between healthy human individuals. It was across several immunoSEQ plates that each subset's genomic DNA was evenly split. For unsorted PBMC, 250 to 350 ng DNA per replicate equaled around 27,000 T cell genomes. Original handling: ImmunoSEQ gave junction-only sequences without quality scores, so filtering differed. Here immunoSEQ multiplex PCR was the method, and the copy in TCRdb shows in-frame clones only, minus some. The V and J calls and clone size were taken over from that table, and D and trimming were inferred from the DNA. The sample lists some 480,000 clones; 70% to 80% were seen once. CDR3 length: 14 amino acids. Per the germline V gene, CDR1 is SEHNR and CDR2 is FQNEAQ (reference sequence). Trimming pared 5 bases from V and 3 bases from J, leaving 11 bases between.

This chain links TRBV7-9 with TRBJ1-3; D may be TRBD1 (5 bases). Sequencing input: PBMCs. The sequence was obtained from a woman in her forties in good health. Some clones in this sample may be carry-over from other donors' samples. CDR3 DNA: TGTGCCAGCAGCCCCCAGGGTGTTGGAAACACCATATATTTT. Translated, it gives CASSPQGVGNTIYF.